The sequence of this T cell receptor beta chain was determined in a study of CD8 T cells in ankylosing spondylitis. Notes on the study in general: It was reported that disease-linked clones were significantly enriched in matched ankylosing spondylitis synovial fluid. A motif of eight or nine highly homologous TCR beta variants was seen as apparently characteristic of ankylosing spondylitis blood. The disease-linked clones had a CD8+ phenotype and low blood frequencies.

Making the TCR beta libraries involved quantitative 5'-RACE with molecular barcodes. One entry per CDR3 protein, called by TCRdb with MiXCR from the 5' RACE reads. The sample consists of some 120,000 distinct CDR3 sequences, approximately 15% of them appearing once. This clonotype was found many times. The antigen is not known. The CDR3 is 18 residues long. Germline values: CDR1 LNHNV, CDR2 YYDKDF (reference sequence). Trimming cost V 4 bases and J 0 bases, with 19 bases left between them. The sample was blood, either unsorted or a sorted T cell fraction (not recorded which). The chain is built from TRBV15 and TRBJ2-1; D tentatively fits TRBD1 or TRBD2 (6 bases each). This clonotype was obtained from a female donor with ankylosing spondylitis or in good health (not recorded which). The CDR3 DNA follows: TGTGCCACCAGCACGGGGGCCAACGCACCTTTCTCCTACAATGAGCAGTTCTTC. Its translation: CATSTGANAPFSYNEQFF.